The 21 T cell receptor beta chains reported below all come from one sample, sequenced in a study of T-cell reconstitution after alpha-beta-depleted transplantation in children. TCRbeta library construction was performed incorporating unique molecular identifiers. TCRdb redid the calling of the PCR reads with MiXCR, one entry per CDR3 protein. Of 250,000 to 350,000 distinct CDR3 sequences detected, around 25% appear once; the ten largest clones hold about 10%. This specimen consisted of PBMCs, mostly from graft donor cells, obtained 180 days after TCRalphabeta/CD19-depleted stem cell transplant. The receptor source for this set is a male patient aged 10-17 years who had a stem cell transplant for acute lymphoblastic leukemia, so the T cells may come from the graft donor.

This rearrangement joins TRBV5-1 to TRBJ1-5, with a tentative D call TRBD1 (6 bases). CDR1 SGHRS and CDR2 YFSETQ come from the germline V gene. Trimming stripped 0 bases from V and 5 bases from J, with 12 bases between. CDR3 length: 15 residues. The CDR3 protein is CASSLGGGPYQPQHF. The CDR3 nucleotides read TGCGCCAGCAGCTTGGGCGGGGGGCCATATCAGCCCCAGCATTTT.

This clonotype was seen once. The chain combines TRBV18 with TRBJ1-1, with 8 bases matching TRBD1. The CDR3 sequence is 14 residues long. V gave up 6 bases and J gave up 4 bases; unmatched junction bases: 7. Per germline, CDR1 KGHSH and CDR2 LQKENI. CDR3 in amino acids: CASSPDRGPTEAFF. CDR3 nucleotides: TGTGCCAGCTCGCCCGACAGGGGCCCCACTGAAGCTTTCTTT.

CDR3 DNA sequence: TGCGCCAGCAGCTTGGGTACTAGCGGGAGTCTAGGGGCCAATGAGCAGTTCTTC. Residues: CASSLGTSGSLGANEQFF. The chain uses TRBV5-1 and TRBJ2-1, with TRBD2 matching over 11 bases. Germline assignment: CDR1 SGHRS and CDR2 YFSETQ. This CDR3 has 18 amino acids. Trimming at V came to 0 bases and at J to 6 bases, leaving 11 bases not matched to a gene.

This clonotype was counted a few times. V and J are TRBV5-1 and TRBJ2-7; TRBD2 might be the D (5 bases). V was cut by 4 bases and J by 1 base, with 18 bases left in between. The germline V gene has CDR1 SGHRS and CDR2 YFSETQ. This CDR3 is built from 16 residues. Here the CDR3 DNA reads TGCGCCAGCAGCCTACTAGGAGTTCAGGTGTCCTACGAGCAGTACTTC. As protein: CASSLLGVQVSYEQYF.

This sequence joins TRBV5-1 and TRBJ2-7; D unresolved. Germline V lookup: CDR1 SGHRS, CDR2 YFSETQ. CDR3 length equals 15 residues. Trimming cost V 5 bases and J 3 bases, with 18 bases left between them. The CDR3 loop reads CASRIGLLPSYEQYF. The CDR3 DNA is TGCGCCAGCAGGATCGGGCTCCTTCCAAGCTACGAGCAGTACTTC.

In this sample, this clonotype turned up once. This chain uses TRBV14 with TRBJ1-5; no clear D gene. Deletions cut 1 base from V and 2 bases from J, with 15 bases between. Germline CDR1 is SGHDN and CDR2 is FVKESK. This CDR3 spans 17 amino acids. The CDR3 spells CASSQGGKGRGNQPQHF. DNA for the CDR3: TGTGCCAGCAGCCAAGGGGGAAAGGGTCGCGGCAATCAGCCCCAGCATTTT.

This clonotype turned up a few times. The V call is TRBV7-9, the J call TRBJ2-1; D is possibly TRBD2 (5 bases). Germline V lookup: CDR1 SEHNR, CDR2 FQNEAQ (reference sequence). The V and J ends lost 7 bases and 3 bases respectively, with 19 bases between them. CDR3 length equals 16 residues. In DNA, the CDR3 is TGTGCCAGCACCCCGACGGGGATTAGGTACTACAATGAGCAGTTCTTC. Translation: CASTPTGIRYYNEQFF.

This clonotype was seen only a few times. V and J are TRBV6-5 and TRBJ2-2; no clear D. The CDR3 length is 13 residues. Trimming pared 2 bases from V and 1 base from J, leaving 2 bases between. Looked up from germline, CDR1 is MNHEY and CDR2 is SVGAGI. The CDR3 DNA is TGTGCCAGCAGTTACCTGAACACCGGGGAGCTGTTTTTT. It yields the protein CASSYLNTGELFF.

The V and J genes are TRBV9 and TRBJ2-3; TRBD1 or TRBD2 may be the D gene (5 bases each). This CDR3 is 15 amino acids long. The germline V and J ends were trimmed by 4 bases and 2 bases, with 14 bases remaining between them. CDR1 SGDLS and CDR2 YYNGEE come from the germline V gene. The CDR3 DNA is TGTGCCAGCAGCCCCCGGGACCCCGTCACAGATACGCAGTATTTT. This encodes CASSPRDPVTDTQYF.

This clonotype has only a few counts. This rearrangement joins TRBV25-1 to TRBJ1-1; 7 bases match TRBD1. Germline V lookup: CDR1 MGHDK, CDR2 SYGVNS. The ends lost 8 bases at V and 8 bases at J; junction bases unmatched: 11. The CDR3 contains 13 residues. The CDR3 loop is CASGPRQGKEAFF. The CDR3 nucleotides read TGTGCCAGCGGCCCGAGACAGGGTAAAGAAGCTTTCTTT.

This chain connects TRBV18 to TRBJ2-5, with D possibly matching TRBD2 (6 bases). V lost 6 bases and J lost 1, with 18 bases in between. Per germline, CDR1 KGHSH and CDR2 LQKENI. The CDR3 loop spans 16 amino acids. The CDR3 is CASSDGWGVIQETQYF. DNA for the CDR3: TGTGCCAGCTCGGACGGTTGGGGGGTAATCCAAGAGACCCAGTACTTC.

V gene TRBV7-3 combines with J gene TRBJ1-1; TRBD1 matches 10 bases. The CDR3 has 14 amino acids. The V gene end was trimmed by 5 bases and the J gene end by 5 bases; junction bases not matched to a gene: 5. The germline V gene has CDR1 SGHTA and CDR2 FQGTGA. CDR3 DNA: TGTGCCAGCAGCCGGACAGGGGGGCAAACTGAAGCTTTCTTT. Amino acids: CASSRTGGQTEAFF.

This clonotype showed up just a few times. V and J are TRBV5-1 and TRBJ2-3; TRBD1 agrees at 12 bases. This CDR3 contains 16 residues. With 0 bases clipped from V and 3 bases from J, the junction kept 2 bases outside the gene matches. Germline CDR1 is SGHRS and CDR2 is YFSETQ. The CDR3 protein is CASSLGGQGATDTQYF. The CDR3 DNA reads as TGCGCCAGCAGCTTGGGGGGACAGGGGGCGACAGATACGCAGTATTTT. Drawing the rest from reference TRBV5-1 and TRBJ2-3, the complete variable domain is KAGVTQTPRYLIKTRGQQVTLSCSPISGHRSVSWYQQTPGQGLQFLFEYFSETQRNKGNFPGRFSGRQFSNSRSEMNVSTLELGDSALYLCASSLGGQGATDTQYFGPGTRLTVL.

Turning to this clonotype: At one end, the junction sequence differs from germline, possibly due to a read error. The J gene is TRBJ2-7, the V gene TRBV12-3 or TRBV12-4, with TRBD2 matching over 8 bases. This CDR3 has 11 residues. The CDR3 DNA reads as TGTGCCAGCAGTTCCGGGACTAGAGTCGCCTTC. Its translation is CASSSGTRVAF.

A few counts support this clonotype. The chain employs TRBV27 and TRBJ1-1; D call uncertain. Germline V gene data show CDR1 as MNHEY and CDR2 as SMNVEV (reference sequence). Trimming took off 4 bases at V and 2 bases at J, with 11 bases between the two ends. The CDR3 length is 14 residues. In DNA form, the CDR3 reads TGTGCCAGCAGTTGGGGTTTCGGAAACACTGAAGCTTTCTTT. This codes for CASSWGFGNTEAFF.

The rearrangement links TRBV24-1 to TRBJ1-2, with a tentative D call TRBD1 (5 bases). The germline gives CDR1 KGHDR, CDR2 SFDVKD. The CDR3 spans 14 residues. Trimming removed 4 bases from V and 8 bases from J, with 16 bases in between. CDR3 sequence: CATSDPRGREGYTF. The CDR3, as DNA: TGTGCCACCAGTGACCCGAGAGGCAGGGAAGGCTACACCTTC.

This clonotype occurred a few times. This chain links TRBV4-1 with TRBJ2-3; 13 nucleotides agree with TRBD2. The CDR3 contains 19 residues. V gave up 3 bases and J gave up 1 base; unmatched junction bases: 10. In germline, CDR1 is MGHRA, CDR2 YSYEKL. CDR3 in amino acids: CASSHGLAGVFMGTDTQYF. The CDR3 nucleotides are TGCGCCAGCAGCCATGGACTAGCGGGAGTGTTTATGGGCACAGATACGCAGTATTTT.

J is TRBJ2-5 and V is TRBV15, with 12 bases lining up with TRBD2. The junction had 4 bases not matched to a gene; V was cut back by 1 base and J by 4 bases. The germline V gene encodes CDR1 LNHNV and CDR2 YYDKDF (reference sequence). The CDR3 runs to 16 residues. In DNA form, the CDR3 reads TGTGCCACCAGCAGAGGACTAGCGGGAGTAGTAGAGACCCAGTACTTC. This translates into CATSRGLAGVVETQYF.

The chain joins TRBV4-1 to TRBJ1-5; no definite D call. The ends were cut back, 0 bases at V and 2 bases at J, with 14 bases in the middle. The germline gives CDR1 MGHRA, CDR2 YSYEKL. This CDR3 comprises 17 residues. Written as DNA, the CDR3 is TGCGCCAGCAGCCAAGATCCCCGAGGGAGCCGCAATCAGCCCCAGCATTTT. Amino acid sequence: CASSQDPRGSRNQPQHF.

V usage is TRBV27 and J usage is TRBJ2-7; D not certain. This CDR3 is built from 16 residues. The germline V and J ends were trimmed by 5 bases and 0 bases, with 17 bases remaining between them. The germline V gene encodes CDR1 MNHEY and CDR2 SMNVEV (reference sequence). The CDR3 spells CASSLLLPLSSYEQYF. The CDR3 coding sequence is TGTGCCAGCAGTCTCCTCCTTCCCCTCAGCTCCTACGAGCAGTACTTC.

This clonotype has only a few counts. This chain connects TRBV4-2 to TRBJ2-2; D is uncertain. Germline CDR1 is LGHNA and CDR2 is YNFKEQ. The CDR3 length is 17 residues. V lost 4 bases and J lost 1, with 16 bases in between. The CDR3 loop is CASSRQRPNMNTGELFF. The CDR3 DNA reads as TGTGCCAGCAGCCGACAACGTCCTAACATGAACACCGGGGAGCTGTTTTTT.